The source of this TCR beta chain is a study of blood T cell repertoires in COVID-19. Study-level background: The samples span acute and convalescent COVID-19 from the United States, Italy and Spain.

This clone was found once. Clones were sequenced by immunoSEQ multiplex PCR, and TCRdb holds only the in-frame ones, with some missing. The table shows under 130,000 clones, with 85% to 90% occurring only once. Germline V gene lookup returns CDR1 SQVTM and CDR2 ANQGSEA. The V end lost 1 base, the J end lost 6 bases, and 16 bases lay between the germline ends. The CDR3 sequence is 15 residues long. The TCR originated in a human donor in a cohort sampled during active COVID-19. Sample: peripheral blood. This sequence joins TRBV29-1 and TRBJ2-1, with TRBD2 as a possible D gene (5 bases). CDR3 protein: CSVEGMRAPLNEQFF. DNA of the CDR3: TGCAGCGTTGAAGGGATGAGGGCTCCACTCAATGAGCAGTTCTTC.